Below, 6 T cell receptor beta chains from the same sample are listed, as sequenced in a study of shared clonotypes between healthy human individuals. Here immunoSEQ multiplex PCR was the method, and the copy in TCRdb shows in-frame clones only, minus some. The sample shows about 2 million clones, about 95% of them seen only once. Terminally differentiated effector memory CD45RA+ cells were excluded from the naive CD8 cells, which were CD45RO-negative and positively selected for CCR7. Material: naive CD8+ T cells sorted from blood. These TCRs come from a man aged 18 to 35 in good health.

CDR3 nucleotides: TGTGCCAGCAGTGATGCTCCACCGGGACAGGGCTACAATGAGCAGTTCTTC. Translated: CASSDAPPGQGYNEQFF. This chain connects TRBV6-1 to TRBJ2-1; 9 positions agree with TRBD1. Trimming took 3 bases from V and 3 from J; bases not matched to a gene: 9. The length of the CDR3 is 17 residues. The germline V gene encodes CDR1 MNHNS and CDR2 SASEGT.

CDR3 residues: CASSPFVGPDQDTQYF. CDR3 DNA: TGTGCCAGCTCACCATTTGTCGGGCCAGATCAAGATACGCAGTATTTT. The V call is TRBV18, the J call TRBJ2-3; no clear D gene. With 2 bases removed from V and 5 bases from J, the gap between germline ends came to 17 bases. The CDR3 spans 16 residues. Per germline, CDR1 KGHSH and CDR2 LQKENI.

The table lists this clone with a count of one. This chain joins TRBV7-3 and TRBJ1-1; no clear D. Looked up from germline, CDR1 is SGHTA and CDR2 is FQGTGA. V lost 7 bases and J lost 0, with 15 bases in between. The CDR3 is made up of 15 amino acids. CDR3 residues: CASTEHPGMNTEAFF. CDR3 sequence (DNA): TGTGCCAGCACCGAACACCCGGGGATGAACACTGAAGCTTTCTTT. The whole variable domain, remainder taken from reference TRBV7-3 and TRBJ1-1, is GAGVSQTPSNKVTEKGKYVELRCDPISGHTALYWYRQSLGQGPEFLIYFQGTGAADDSGLPNDRFFAVRPEGSVSTLKIQRTERGDSAVYLCASTEHPGMNTEAFFGQGTRLTVV.

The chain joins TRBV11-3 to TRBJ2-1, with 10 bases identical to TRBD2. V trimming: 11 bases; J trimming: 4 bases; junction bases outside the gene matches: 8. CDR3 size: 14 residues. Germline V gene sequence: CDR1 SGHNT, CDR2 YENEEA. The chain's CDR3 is CADLRTSGYNEQFF. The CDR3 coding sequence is TGTGCCGACCTAAGGACTAGCGGATACAATGAGCAGTTCTTC.

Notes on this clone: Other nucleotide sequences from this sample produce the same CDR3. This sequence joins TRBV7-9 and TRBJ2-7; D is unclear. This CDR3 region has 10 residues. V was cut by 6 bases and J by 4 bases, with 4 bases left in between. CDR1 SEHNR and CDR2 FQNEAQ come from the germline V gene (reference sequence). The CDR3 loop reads CASSGYEQYF. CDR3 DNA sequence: TGTGCCAGCAGTGGGTACGAGCAGTACTTC.

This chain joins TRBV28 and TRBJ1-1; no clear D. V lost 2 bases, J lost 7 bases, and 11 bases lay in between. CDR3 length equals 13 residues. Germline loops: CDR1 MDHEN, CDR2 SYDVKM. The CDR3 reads CASSLEFGFEAFF. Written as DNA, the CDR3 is TGTGCCAGCAGTTTAGAGTTTGGGTTTGAAGCTTTCTTT.